This TCR beta chain was profiled in a study of T cell responses to AZD1222 COVID-19 vaccine. Study outcomes and limitations: An increase in Spike-specific TCR breadth and depth was observed after two AZD1222 doses. Among AZD1222 vaccinees, only six or seven were seropositive at baseline. The donors showed a predominance of white British ancestry and of females, with possible underestimation of clonal diversity.

TCRdb's copy holds only in-frame clones and misses some; the assay was immunoSEQ multiplex PCR. The table records 150,000 or so clones, over 75% of them present only once. Points on this clone: Its antigen is unknown.

This CDR3 is built from 16 residues. The J segment lost 8 bases and the V segment lost 2 bases, leaving 12 bases of the junction unmatched. Germline-derived CDR1 and CDR2 are MNHEY and SVGAGI. This chain joins TRBV6-5 and TRBJ2-1; TRBD2 matches 7 bases. This TCR derives from an adult in good health. The sequenced sample was peripheral blood, obtained on day 0 of AZD1222 vaccination. CDR3 in amino acids: CASSYPQRGPPHEQFF. In nucleotides, the CDR3 is TGTGCCAGCAGTTACCCTCAGCGGGGCCCCCCGCATGAGCAGTTCTTC.